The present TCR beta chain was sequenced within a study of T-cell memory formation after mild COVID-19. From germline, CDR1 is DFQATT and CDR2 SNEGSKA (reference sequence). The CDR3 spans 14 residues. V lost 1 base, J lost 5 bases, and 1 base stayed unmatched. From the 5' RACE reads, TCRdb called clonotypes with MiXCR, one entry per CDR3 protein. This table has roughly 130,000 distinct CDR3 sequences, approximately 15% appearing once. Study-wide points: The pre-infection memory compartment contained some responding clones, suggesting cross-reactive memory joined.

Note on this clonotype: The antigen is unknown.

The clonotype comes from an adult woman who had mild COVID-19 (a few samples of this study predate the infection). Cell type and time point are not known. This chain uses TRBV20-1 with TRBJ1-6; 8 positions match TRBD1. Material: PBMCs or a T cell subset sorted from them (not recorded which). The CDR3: CSARVTGDNSPLHF. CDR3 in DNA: TGCAGTGCTAGAGTGACAGGGGATAATTCACCCCTCCACTTT.